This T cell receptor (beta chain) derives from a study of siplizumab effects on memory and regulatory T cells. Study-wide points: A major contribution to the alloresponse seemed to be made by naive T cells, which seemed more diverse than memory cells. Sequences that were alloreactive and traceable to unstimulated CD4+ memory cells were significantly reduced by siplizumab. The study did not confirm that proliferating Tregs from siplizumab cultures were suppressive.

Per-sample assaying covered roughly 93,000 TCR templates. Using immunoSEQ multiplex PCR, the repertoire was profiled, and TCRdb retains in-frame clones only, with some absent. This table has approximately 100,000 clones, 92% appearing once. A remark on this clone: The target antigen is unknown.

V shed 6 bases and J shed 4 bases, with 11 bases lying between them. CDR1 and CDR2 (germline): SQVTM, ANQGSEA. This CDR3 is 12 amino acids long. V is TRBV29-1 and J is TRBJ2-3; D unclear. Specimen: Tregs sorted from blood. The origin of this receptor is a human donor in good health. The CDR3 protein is CSVPLVADTQYF. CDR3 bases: TGCAGCGTCCCCCTAGTTGCAGATACGCAGTATTTT.